This T cell receptor beta chain was found in a study of radiotherapy plus CTLA-4 blockade in lung cancer. Study context: Overall, roughly 17% of patients showed an objective response, while 31% attained disease control.

V was trimmed by 1 base and J by 0 bases, leaving 10 bases between them. The CDR3 extends over 16 amino acids. Germline V CDR1 and CDR2: SGHVS, FQNEAQ. The assay was immunoSEQ multiplex PCR, and TCRdb's table has in-frame clones only and misses some. Of some 78,000 clones in the sample, around 84% are singletons; the top ten hold over 0.85%. The V call is TRBV7-8, the J call TRBJ1-3; perhaps TRBD1 as D (6 bases). This receptor was taken from a human donor with non-small cell lung cancer who had stable disease on radiotherapy plus ipilimumab. Here the sequenced sample was peripheral blood, taken from a patient treated with radiotherapy plus ipilimumab. The CDR3 spells CASSLVGGYSGNTIYF. Written as DNA, the CDR3 is TGTGCCAGCAGCTTAGTCGGGGGCTACTCTGGAAACACCATATATTTT.